These 20 T cell receptor beta chains originate from one sample sequenced in a study of shared clonotypes between healthy human individuals. The table came from immunoSEQ multiplex PCR; TCRdb's copy has only in-frame clones and leaves some out. The sample records 400,000 or so clones, 95% to 97% being singletons. Material: memory CD8+ T cells sorted from blood. Subset denoted: CD45RO+ cells pooled with CCR7-negative TemRA cells. The receptors derive from a man in his thirties or forties in good health.

The V gene is TRBV5-4, the J gene TRBJ1-2; TRBD1 matches 11 bases. Germline trimming cut 3 bases from V and 8 bases from J; bases unmatched to any gene: 6. This CDR3 region has 14 residues. Per germline, CDR1 SGHNT and CDR2 YYREEE (reference sequence). The chain's CDR3 is CASSSGQGANGYTF. Written as DNA, the CDR3 is TGTGCCAGCAGCTCTGGACAGGGGGCAAACGGCTACACCTTC.

This chain uses TRBV6-5 with TRBJ2-3, with D possibly TRBD2 on 5 matching bases. The CDR3 length is 13 residues. Germline CDR1 reads MNHEY; CDR2 reads SVGAGI. Trimming left V 6 bases short and J 2 bases short, with 9 bases between. Here the CDR3 reads CASSSRVTDTQYF. The CDR3 DNA sequence: TGTGCCAGCAGCTCGCGGGTCACAGATACGCAGTATTTT.

The rearrangement uses TRBV28 and TRBJ2-7, with TRBD1 matching 9 bases. Germline lookup yields CDR1 MDHEN and CDR2 SYDVKM. J was trimmed by 3 bases and V by 5 bases; bases with no gene match: 2. This CDR3 has 13 amino acids. CDR3 coding DNA: TGTGCCAGCAGTATGGGACAGGGCTACGAGCAGTACTTC. Encoded protein: CASSMGQGYEQYF.

The J gene is TRBJ2-7, the V gene TRBV19; D tentatively fits TRBD1 or TRBD2 (5 bases each). The CDR3 loop spans 14 amino acids. Germline assignment: CDR1 LNHDA and CDR2 SQIVND (reference sequence). V was pared by 2 bases and J by 0 bases, with 8 bases between. CDR3 sequence reads: CASSIPGSSYEQYF. The CDR3 DNA follows: TGTGCCAGTAGTATACCAGGGAGCTCCTACGAGCAGTACTTC.

The chain joins TRBV7-6 to TRBJ1-5, with D possibly TRBD1 on 5 matching bases. CDR1 SGHVS and CDR2 FNYEAQ come from the germline V gene. The CDR3 runs 15 residues. Trimming took off 1 base at V and 7 bases at J, with 14 bases between the two ends. The CDR3 here is CASSLGGGLNQPQHF. The CDR3 DNA follows: TGTGCCAGCAGCTTAGGGGGGGGATTGAACCAGCCCCAGCATTTT.

This CDR3 reads CASTGAGALNEQFF. The CDR3 DNA follows: TGTGCCAGCACGGGAGCGGGAGCCTTGAATGAGCAGTTCTTC. This sequence joins TRBV4-2 and TRBJ2-1, with 8 bases lining up with TRBD2. The length of the CDR3 is 14 residues. Per germline, CDR1 LGHNA and CDR2 YNFKEQ. V dropped 7 bases and J dropped 7; count of bases not matched to a gene: 9.

Only one count was recorded for this clone. J is TRBJ1-1 and V is TRBV28, with TRBD1 identical over 7 bases. Germline trimming cut 6 bases from V and 1 base from J; bases unmatched to any gene: 5. CDR3 size: 14 residues. Germline V lookup: CDR1 MDHEN, CDR2 SYDVKM. The CDR3 region is CASRQGSKNTEAFF. The CDR3 DNA follows: TGTGCCAGCAGACAGGGGTCGAAGAACACTGAAGCTTTCTTT.

This chain connects TRBV6-5 to TRBJ1-1, with D perhaps TRBD1 (5 bases). V was shortened by 7 bases and J by 5 bases, with 14 bases between the two germline ends. CDR3 size: 13 residues. Germline V gene data show CDR1 as MNHEY and CDR2 as SVGAGI. This CDR3 is CASTQGLSTEAFF. In DNA, the CDR3 is TGTGCCAGCACTCAGGGTTTGTCAACTGAAGCTTTCTTT.

The chain joins TRBV5-1 to TRBJ2-7, with 11 bases that match TRBD2. Germline V lookup: CDR1 SGHRS, CDR2 YFSETQ. J lost 3 bases, V lost 4 bases, and 9 bases had no gene match. The CDR3 runs to 16 residues. The CDR3 region is CASSPHVAGGNYEQYF. The CDR3 DNA reads as TGCGCCAGCAGCCCCCACGTAGCGGGAGGGAACTACGAGCAGTACTTC.

To note about this clone: At one end the junction does not follow the germline gene, possibly because of a read error. The chain joins TRBV4-1 to TRBJ2-3; tentatively, D is TRBD2 (5 bases). This CDR3 region has 12 residues. Germline assignment: CDR1 MGHRA and CDR2 YSYEKL. CDR3 amino acids: CASSQPGLGPNF. The DNA for the CDR3 is TGCGCCAGCAGCCAACCGGGGTTAGGGCCCAATTTT.

Points on this clone: In the same sample, other DNA sequences code for this CDR3. The J gene is TRBJ2-1, the V gene TRBV19; no clear D gene. There are 11 residues in the CDR3. The V end was cut by 6 bases, the J end by 4 bases, with 4 bases between. In germline, CDR1 is LNHDA, CDR2 SQIVND (reference sequence). The DNA for the CDR3 is TGTGCCAGTAGCGATTACAATGAGCAGTTCTTC. Protein product: CASSDYNEQFF.

The J gene is TRBJ1-1, the V gene TRBV5-1; 8 bases line up with TRBD1. V gave up 4 bases and J gave up 5 bases; unmatched junction bases: 7. Germline lookup yields CDR1 SGHRS and CDR2 YFSETQ. The CDR3 is 14 amino acids. CDR3 amino acids: CASSGGQGGTEAFF. DNA for the CDR3: TGCGCCAGCAGCGGCGGACAGGGAGGGACTGAAGCTTTCTTT.

The rearrangement joins TRBV5-1 to TRBJ1-3; D remains ambiguous. Germline V gives CDR1 SGHRS, CDR2 YFSETQ. Trimming took 0 bases from V and 0 from J, leaving 13 bases between them. The CDR3 covers 17 residues. CDR3 bases: TGCGCCAGCAGCTTGGAATTCTCCGGCTACTCTGGAAACACCATATATTTT. Translation gives CASSLEFSGYSGNTIYF.

This clone was counted a single time. This rearrangement joins TRBV4-1 to TRBJ2-7; D is ambiguous. Germline assignment: CDR1 MGHRA and CDR2 YSYEKL. The CDR3 covers 14 residues. With 0 bases removed from V and 5 bases from J, the gap between germline ends came to 11 bases. This chain's CDR3 is CASSQDPLTNEQYF. The CDR3 DNA reads as TGCGCCAGCAGCCAAGACCCCCTGACAAACGAGCAGTACTTC.

This chain connects TRBV10-3 to TRBJ1-2; the D gene is possibly TRBD1 (5 bases). The V and J ends lost 3 bases and 2 bases respectively, with 7 bases between them. This CDR3 is built from 13 residues. Germline CDR1 is ENHRY and CDR2 is SYGVKD. The CDR3 DNA reads TGTGCCATCAGTGAAAGGGACAACTATGGCTACACCTTC. Translating gives CAISERDNYGYTF.

This rearrangement joins TRBV28 to TRBJ1-2; 8 bases align to TRBD1. The CDR3 is 13 amino acids. The germline V gene encodes CDR1 MDHEN and CDR2 SYDVKM. The V segment lost 3 bases and the J segment 13 bases; nucleotides outside the gene matches: 10. CDR3 coding DNA: TGTGCCAGCAGTTTTACAACAGGGGGGTACTGCACCTTC. Residues: CASSFTTGGYCTF.

The chain combines TRBV5-6 with TRBJ2-4; no reliable D call. The V end lost 2 bases, the J end lost 8 bases, and 11 bases lay between the germline ends. Per the germline V gene, CDR1 is SGHDT and CDR2 is YYEEEE. The CDR3 extends over 13 amino acids. The CDR3 region is CASSFGRLDIQYF. The CDR3 DNA reads as TGTGCCAGCAGCTTTGGAAGGTTGGACATTCAGTACTTC.

V gene TRBV27 combines with J gene TRBJ1-4; tentative D call: TRBD1 (5 bases). Germline values: CDR1 MNHEY, CDR2 SMNVEV (reference sequence). This CDR3 region has 17 residues. Trimming pared 6 bases from V and 0 bases from J, leaving 17 bases between. Written as DNA, the CDR3 is TGTGCCAGCAGCCAACAGGCTAACCCCCCAACTAATGAAAAACTGTTTTTT. Its protein is CASSQQANPPTNEKLFF.

The rearrangement joins TRBV18 to TRBJ1-2; perhaps TRBD1 as D (5 bases). V was trimmed by 3 bases and J by 2 bases, leaving 13 bases between them. Germline V CDR1 and CDR2: KGHSH, LQKENI. This CDR3 contains 15 residues. The CDR3 sequence: CASSPDLTGNYGYTF. The CDR3 DNA reads TGTGCCAGCTCACCGGATCTCACAGGCAACTATGGCTACACCTTC.

The chain carries TRBV5-5 and TRBJ2-7; D remains ambiguous. Trimming removed 0 bases from V and 4 bases from J, with 2 bases in between. Germline values: CDR1 SGHKS, CDR2 YYEKEE (reference sequence). The CDR3 runs to 11 residues. CDR3 DNA sequence: TGTGCCAGCAGCTTGGAATACGAGCAGTACTTC. This codes for CASSLEYEQYF.